The 26 T cell receptor beta chains listed next were all sequenced from one sample in a study of vaccination and CD4 T cells after COVID-19. Treatment described: roughly ten-day PBMC culture with coronavirus spike peptide pools or control peptides (ViraFEST assay). These TCRs are of unknown antigen specificity. Sequence data for DNA of cultured CD4+ T cells were generated by the Oncomine TCR Beta short-read assay. TCRdb re-analysed the PCR reads in MiXCR, keeping a single row per CDR3 protein. Of around 10,000 distinct CDR3 sequences listed, 50% to 60% are singletons. Sequencing was performed on CD4+ T cells from blood, cultured in vitro. The source is a human donor who had recovered from COVID-19.

There are a few counts of this clonotype. V and J are TRBV24-1 and TRBJ1-2, with D perhaps TRBD1 (6 bases). The V end was cut by 3 bases, the J end by 6 bases, with 16 bases between. The length of the CDR3 is 15 residues. Germline CDR1 reads KGHDR; CDR2 reads SFDVKD. The DNA of the CDR3 is TGTGCCACCAGTGATAACGGTGGCCAGGGGAATGGCTACACCTTC. This gives the protein CATSDNGGQGNGYTF.

The chain uses TRBV6-5 and TRBJ1-3; the D is unclear. Germline V lookup: CDR1 MNHEY, CDR2 SVGAGI. The CDR3 consists of 14 residues. Trimming removed 0 bases from V and 4 bases from J, with 7 bases in between. CDR3 nucleotides: TGTGCCAGCAGTTACTCAGCAAGAGGAAACACCATATATTTT. The encoded protein is CASSYSARGNTIYF.

This clonotype has just a few counts. The V and J genes are TRBV10-3 and TRBJ1-6, with 8 nucleotides matching TRBD1. In germline, CDR1 is ENHRY, CDR2 SYGVKD. V was pared by 3 bases and J by 15 bases, with 19 bases of the junction left unmatched. This CDR3 is built from 17 residues. CDR3 sequence (DNA): TGTGCCATCAGTGACCCGCATGGGACAGGACGACGGCATAGCCTCCACTTT. Translating gives CAISDPHGTGRRHSLHF.

The V call is TRBV6-1, the J call TRBJ1-2, with a tentative D call TRBD1 (6 bases). With 6 bases removed from V and 8 bases from J, the gap between germline ends came to 13 bases. Germline CDR1 MNHNS, CDR2 SASEGT. This CDR3 is built from 12 residues. The CDR3 sequence: CASRPAQGGYTF. CDR3 bases: TGTGCCAGCAGGCCCGCCCAGGGGGGCTACACCTTC.

This chain links TRBV7-9 with TRBJ2-1; perhaps TRBD2 as D (6 bases). Deletions cut 5 bases from V and 9 bases from J, with 14 bases between. Germline-derived CDR1 and CDR2 are SEHNR and FQNEAQ (reference sequence). This CDR3 is 13 amino acids long. The CDR3 DNA reads as TGTGCCAGCAGCCCATCCCACGGGGGTGAGCAGTTCTTC. It specifies CASSPSHGGEQFF. The variable domain in full, with the rest retrieved from reference TRBV7-9 and TRBJ2-1, is DTGVSQNPRHKITKRGQNVTFRCDPISEHNRLYWYRQTLGQGPEFLTYFQNEAQLEKSRLLSDRFSAERPKGSFSTLEIQRTEQGDSAMYLCASSPSHGGEQFFGPGTRLTVL.

A note on this clonotype: This clone may be a read error of a much larger clone one base away. No conserved phenylalanine or tryptophan ends this CDR3, so it is likely a read error. The chain carries TRBV20-1 and TRBJ2-7; weak D call: TRBD2 (5 bases). V lost 0 bases and J 0 bases, leaving 9 bases between the germline ends. The length of the CDR3 is 14 residues. CDR1 is DFQATT and CDR2 is SNEGSKA in the germline V gene (reference sequence). The CDR3 loop reads CSAREGGTSYEQYI. CDR3 nucleotide sequence: TGCAGTGCTAGAGAAGGAGGTACCTCCTACGAGCAGTACATC.

The CDR3, as DNA: TGTGCCAGCAGCTTTAACAGAGGCAGGGGTGGGGAAGCTTTCTTT. Translation gives CASSFNRGRGGEAFF. The chain joins TRBV11-2 to TRBJ1-1, with TRBD1 as a possible D gene (6 bases). The CDR3 consists of 15 residues. With 3 bases removed from V and 8 bases from J, the gap between germline ends came to 19 bases. CDR1 SGHAT and CDR2 FQNNGV come from the germline V gene.

The rearrangement uses TRBV20-1 and TRBJ1-2; D perhaps matches TRBD1 (5 bases). CDR1 DFQATT and CDR2 SNEGSKA come from the germline V gene (reference sequence). Trimming removed 6 bases at V and 3 bases at J, with 20 bases between. The CDR3 loop spans 15 amino acids. Here the CDR3 reads CSAPLHGGSDYGYTF. CDR3 nucleotide sequence: TGCAGTGCCCCCCTTCATGGGGGGAGTGACTATGGCTACACCTTC.

V gene TRBV11-2 combines with J gene TRBJ1-5; D is undetermined. Germline CDR1 reads SGHAT; CDR2 reads FQNNGV. The CDR3 is 14 amino acids. Trimming cost V 0 bases and J 2 bases, with 5 bases left between them. This CDR3 is CASSLDGGNQPQHF. In DNA form, the CDR3 reads TGTGCCAGCAGCTTAGACGGCGGCAATCAGCCCCAGCATTTT.

This chain joins TRBV20-1 and TRBJ2-7, with 9 bases identical to TRBD2. The CDR3 length is 14 residues. J was trimmed by 3 bases and V by 3 bases; bases with no gene match: 6. The germline V gene encodes CDR1 DFQATT and CDR2 SNEGSKA (reference sequence). Here the CDR3 DNA reads TGCAGTGCTAGCGCTAGCGGGGCTCTCTACGAGCAGTACTTC. Translated, it gives CSASASGALYEQYF.

This chain connects TRBV7-6 to TRBJ1-1, with 7 bases fitting TRBD1. The CDR3 spans 13 residues. CDR1 and CDR2 (germline): SGHVS, FNYEAQ. V gave up 5 bases and J gave up 1 base; unmatched junction bases: 1. DNA of the CDR3: TGTGCCAGCAGCCGGGACAGGAACACTGAAGCTTTCTTT. This encodes CASSRDRNTEAFF.

J is TRBJ2-2 and V is TRBV20-1; no clear D. Trimming took off 0 bases at V and 5 bases at J, with 7 bases between the two ends. CDR1 is DFQATT, CDR2 SNEGSKA, per germline (reference sequence). CDR3 length: 13 residues. This CDR3 is CSARDPCTGELFF. CDR3 DNA: TGCAGTGCTAGAGACCCATGTACCGGGGAGCTGTTTTTT.

A few counts support this clonotype. This chain links TRBV11-1 with TRBJ2-5; TRBD1 matches at 10 bases. The germline V gene has CDR1 SGHAT and CDR2 FQDESV (reference sequence). Trimming at V came to 7 bases and at J to 3 bases, leaving 5 bases not matched to a gene. The CDR3 sequence is 14 residues long. CDR3 nucleotides: TGTGCCAGCAACTCGGGGACAGGGGAAGAGACCCAGTACTTC. This translates into CASNSGTGEETQYF.

The chain is built from TRBV25-1 and TRBJ2-7, with D possibly matching TRBD2 (6 bases). The germline V gene has CDR1 MGHDK and CDR2 SYGVNS. V gave up 3 bases and J gave up 0 bases, with 9 bases separating them. This CDR3 spans 14 amino acids. The CDR3 DNA follows: TGTGCCAGCAGTGAGCCTAGCGCCTCCTACGAGCAGTACTTC. Its translation is CASSEPSASYEQYF.

This chain connects TRBV14 to TRBJ1-1; the D is unclear. V lost 1 base to trimming and J lost 6 bases, with 6 bases between them. The germline gives CDR1 SGHDN, CDR2 FVKESK. The CDR3 runs to 12 residues. The chain's CDR3 is CASSQVLSEAFF. Written as DNA, the CDR3 is TGTGCCAGCAGCCAAGTATTGTCTGAAGCTTTCTTT.

The chain employs TRBV2 and TRBJ2-1; D not resolved. Germline V lookup: CDR1 SNHLY, CDR2 FYNNEI. V lost 4 bases and J lost 3, with 4 bases in between. This CDR3 has 12 amino acids. The CDR3 here is CASSGSYNEQFF. The CDR3 coding sequence is TGTGCCAGCAGTGGAAGCTACAATGAGCAGTTCTTC. The full variable domain, completed using reference TRBV2 and TRBJ2-1, is EPEVTQTPSHQVTQMGQEVILRCVPISNHLYFYWYRQILGQKVEFLVSFYNNEISEKSEIFDDQFSVERPDGSNFTLKIRSTKLEDSAMYFCASSGSYNEQFFGPGTRLTVL.

This sequence joins TRBV19 and TRBJ1-6; no clear D gene. Per germline, CDR1 LNHDA and CDR2 SQIVND (reference sequence). CDR3 length: 12 residues. Trimming shortened V by 9 bases and J by 7 bases, and 10 bases separated the two germline ends. Here the CDR3 DNA reads TGTGCCAGCAGAGGTGAGAATTCACCCCTCCACTTT. Its translation: CASRGENSPLHF.

This clonotype was detected a few times. The gene calls are TRBV20-1 and TRBJ1-2; 9 nucleotides agree with TRBD1. Germline lookup yields CDR1 DFQATT and CDR2 SNEGSKA (reference sequence). CDR3 length: 14 residues. Germline trimming cut 0 bases from V and 8 bases from J; bases unmatched to any gene: 7. As DNA, the CDR3 is TGCAGTGCTAGAGATCAACAGGGGGCTAGGGGCTACACCTTC. This codes for CSARDQQGARGYTF.

The rearrangement links TRBV12-3 or TRBV12-4 to TRBJ2-7; unclear D gene. Trimming took off 5 bases at V and 4 bases at J, with 6 bases between the two ends. The CDR3 consists of 11 residues. The CDR3 reads CASSNGYEQYF. The CDR3 coding sequence is TGTGCCAGCAGTAACGGGTACGAGCAGTACTTC.

The table lists this clonotype with a count of one. The V and J genes are TRBV27 and TRBJ2-1, with 7 bases lining up with TRBD2. The germline V gene encodes CDR1 MNHEY and CDR2 SMNVEV (reference sequence). With 2 bases clipped from V and 10 bases from J, the junction kept 8 bases outside the gene matches. This CDR3 contains 14 residues. CDR3 sequence reads: CASSLDAGVGEQFF. The CDR3 coding sequence is TGTGCCAGCAGTTTAGATGCGGGGGTTGGGGAGCAGTTCTTC.

This clonotype was counted only a few times. The chain employs TRBV28 and TRBJ2-7; TRBD2 matches 7 bases. J gave up 3 bases and V 1 base, and 15 bases lay outside the gene matches. Looked up from germline, CDR1 is MDHEN and CDR2 is SYDVKM. This CDR3 region has 18 residues. The DNA of the CDR3 is TGTGCCAGCAGTTTATCGCGGGGGATCGGTTCATTTGACTACGAGCAGTACTTC. It codes for CASSLSRGIGSFDYEQYF.

This rearrangement joins TRBV6-1 to TRBJ2-4; no clear D gene. V dropped 10 bases and J dropped 0 bases, with 10 bases sitting between them. Germline-derived CDR1 and CDR2 are MNHNS and SASEGT. The CDR3 runs 13 residues. The CDR3 DNA reads as TGTGCCACCCAAGGGTTAGCCAAAAACATTCAGTACTTC. Amino acid sequence: CATQGLAKNIQYF.

This clonotype was counted a single time. The V and J genes are TRBV10-3 and TRBJ1-2; 11 bases are shared with TRBD1. Trimming at V came to 0 bases and at J to 5 bases, leaving 5 bases not matched to a gene. The CDR3 contains 16 residues. Germline loops: CDR1 ENHRY, CDR2 SYGVKD. The CDR3 bases are TGTGCCATCAGTGAGTCGAGGACAGGGGGCGCTTATGGCTACACCTTC. Translating gives CAISESRTGGAYGYTF.

This clonotype has more than one count but fewer than ten. The chain joins TRBV24-1 to TRBJ1-2, with a weak D call TRBD1 (6 bases). V shed 4 bases and J shed 3 bases, with 11 bases lying between them. The CDR3 is 14 residues long. From germline, CDR1 is KGHDR and CDR2 SFDVKD. The CDR3 protein is CATSDYRVDYGYTF. The CDR3 DNA is TGTGCCACCAGTGACTACAGGGTTGACTATGGCTACACCTTC.

The rearrangement links TRBV5-4 to TRBJ2-2; D possibly corresponds to TRBD2 (5 bases). CDR1 and CDR2 (germline): SGHNT, YYREEE (reference sequence). V was pared by 7 bases and J by 1 base, with 14 bases between. CDR3 length: 15 residues. The DNA of the CDR3 is TGTGCCAGCTTTGCCTCGGGGAGGAACACCGGGGAGCTGTTTTTT. It codes for CASFASGRNTGELFF.

This clonotype was counted a single time. The chain links TRBV11-2 to TRBJ2-1, with a tentative D call TRBD1 (7 bases). CDR3 length equals 14 residues. The V gene's germline CDR1 is SGHAT and CDR2 FQNNGV. V was clipped by 4 bases and J by 10 bases, with 17 bases between them. The CDR3 nucleotides read TGTGCCAGCAGCTCAGCCAGGGGGGCCTGGGAGCAGTTCTTC. Its protein is CASSSARGAWEQFF.